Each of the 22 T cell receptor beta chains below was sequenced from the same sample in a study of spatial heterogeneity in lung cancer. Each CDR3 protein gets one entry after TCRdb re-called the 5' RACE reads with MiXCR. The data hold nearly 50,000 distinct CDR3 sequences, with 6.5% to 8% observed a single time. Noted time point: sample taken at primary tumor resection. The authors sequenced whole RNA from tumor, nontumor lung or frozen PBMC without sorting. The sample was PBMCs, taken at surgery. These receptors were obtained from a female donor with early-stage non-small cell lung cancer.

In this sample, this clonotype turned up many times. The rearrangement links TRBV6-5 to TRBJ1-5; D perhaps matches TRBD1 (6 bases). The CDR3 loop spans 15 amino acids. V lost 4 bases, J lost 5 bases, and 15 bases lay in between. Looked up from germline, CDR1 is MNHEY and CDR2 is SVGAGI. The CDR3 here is CASSSLDRTDQPQHF. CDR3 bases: TGTGCCAGCAGTTCGCTTGACAGGACCGATCAGCCCCAGCATTTT.

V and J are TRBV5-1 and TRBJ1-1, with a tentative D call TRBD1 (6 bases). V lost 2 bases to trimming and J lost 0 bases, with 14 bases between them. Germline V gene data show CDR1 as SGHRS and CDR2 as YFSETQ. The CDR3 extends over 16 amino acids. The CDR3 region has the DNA TGCGCCAGCAGCTTACGGGGGCTCGGCTTGAACACTGAAGCTTTCTTT. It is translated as CASSLRGLGLNTEAFF.

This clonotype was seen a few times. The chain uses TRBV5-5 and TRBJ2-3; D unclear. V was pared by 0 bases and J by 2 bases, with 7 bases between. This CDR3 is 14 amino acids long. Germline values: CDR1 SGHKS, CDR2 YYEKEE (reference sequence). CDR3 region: CASSLEAHTDTQYF. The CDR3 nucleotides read TGTGCCAGCAGCTTGGAGGCCCACACAGATACGCAGTATTTT.

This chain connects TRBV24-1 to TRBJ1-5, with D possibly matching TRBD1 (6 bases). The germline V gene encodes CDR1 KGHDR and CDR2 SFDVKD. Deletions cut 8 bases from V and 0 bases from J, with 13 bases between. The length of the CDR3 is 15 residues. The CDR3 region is CATTIDRNSNQPQHF. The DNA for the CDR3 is TGTGCCACCACTATCGACAGGAATAGCAATCAGCCCCAGCATTTT.

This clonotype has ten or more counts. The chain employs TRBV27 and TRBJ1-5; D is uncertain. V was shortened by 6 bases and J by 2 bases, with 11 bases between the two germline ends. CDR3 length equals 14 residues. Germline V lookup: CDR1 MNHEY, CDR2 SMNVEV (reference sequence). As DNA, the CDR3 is TGTGCCAGCAGCCTGTCGTGGGGCAATCAGCCCCAGCATTTT. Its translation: CASSLSWGNQPQHF.

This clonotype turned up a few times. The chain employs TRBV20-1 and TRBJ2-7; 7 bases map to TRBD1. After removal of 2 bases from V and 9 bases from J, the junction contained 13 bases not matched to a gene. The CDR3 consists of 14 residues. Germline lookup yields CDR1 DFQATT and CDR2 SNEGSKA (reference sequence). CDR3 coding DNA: TGCAGTGCTAGAAGGACAGGAGTCCTTTGGGGGCAGTACTTC. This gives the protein CSARRTGVLWGQYF.

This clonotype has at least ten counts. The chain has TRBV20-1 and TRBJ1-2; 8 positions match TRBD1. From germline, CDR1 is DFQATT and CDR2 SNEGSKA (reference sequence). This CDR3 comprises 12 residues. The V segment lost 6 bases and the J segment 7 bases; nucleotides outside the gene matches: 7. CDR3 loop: CSASGTGFGYTF. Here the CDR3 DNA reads TGCAGTGCCTCCGGGACAGGATTTGGCTACACCTTC.

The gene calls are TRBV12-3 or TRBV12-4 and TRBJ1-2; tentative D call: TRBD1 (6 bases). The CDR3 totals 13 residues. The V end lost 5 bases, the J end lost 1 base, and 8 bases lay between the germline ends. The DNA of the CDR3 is TGTGCCAGCAGTCCGGACAGTAACTATGGCTACACCTTC. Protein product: CASSPDSNYGYTF.

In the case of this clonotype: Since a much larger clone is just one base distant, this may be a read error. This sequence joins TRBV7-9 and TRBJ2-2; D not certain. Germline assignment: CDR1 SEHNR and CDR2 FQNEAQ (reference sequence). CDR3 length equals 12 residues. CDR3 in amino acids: CDSSLTTGELFF. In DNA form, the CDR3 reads TGTGACAGCAGCTTAACCACAGGGGAGCTGTTTTTT.

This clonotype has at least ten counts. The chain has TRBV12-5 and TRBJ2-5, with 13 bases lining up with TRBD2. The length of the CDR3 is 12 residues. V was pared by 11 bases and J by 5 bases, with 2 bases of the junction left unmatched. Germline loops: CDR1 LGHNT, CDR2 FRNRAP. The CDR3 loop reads CAGTSGVETQYF. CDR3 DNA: TGTGCTGGGACTAGCGGGGTGGAGACCCAGTACTTC. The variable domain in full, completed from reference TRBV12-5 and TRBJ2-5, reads DARVTQTPRHKVTEMGQEVTMRCQPILGHNTVFWYRQTMMQGLELLAYFRNRAPLDDSGMPKDRFSAEMPDATLATLKIQPSEPRDSAVYFCAGTSGVETQYFGPGTRLLVL.

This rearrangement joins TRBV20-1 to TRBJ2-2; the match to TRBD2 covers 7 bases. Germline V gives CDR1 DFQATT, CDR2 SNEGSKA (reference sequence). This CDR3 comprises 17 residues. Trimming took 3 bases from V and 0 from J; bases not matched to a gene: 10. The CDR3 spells CSARPGTTFTNTGELFF. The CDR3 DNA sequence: TGCAGTGCTAGGCCCGGGACTACATTTACGAACACCGGGGAGCTGTTTTTT.

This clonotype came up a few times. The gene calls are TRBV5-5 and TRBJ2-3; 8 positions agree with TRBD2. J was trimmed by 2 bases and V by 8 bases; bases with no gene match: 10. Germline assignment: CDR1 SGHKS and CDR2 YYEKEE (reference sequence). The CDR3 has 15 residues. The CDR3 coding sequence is TGTGCCAGTGTCTCGGCGGGGGGCCTCACAGATACGCAGTATTTT. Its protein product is CASVSAGGLTDTQYF.

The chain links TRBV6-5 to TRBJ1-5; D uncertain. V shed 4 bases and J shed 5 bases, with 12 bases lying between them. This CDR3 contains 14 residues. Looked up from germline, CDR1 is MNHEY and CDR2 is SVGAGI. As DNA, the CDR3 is TGTGCCAGCAGTTCCGGGCGGCAGGATCAGCCCCAGCATTTT. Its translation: CASSSGRQDQPQHF.

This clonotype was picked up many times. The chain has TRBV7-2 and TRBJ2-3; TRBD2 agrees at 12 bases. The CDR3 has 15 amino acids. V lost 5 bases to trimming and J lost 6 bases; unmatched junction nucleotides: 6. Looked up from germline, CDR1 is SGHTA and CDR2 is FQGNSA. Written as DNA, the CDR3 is TGTGCCAGCAGCCGCACTAGCGGGGGGCCGGATACGCAGTATTTT. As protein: CASSRTSGGPDTQYF.

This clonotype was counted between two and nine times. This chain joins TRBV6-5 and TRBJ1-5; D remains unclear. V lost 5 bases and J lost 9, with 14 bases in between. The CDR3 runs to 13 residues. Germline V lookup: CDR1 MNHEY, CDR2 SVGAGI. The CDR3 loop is CASSTLEVGPQHF. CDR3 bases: TGTGCCAGCAGTACCCTGGAGGTTGGGCCCCAGCATTTT.

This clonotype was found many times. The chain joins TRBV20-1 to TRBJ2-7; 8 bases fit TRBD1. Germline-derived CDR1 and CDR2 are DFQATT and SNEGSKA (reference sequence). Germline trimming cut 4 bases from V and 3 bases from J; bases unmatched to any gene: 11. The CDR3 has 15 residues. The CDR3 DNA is TGCAGTGCTACTCCACCGCAGGGGGCGGTCTACGAGCAGTACTTC. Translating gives CSATPPQGAVYEQYF.

As DNA, the CDR3 is TGTGCCAGCAGTTACGACAGCGGCACCGGGGAGCTGTTTTTT. Its translation: CASSYDSGTGELFF. The chain combines TRBV6-5 with TRBJ2-2; D could derive from TRBD1 or TRBD2 (5 bases each). The V end lost 2 bases, the J end lost 4 bases, and 8 bases lay between the germline ends. Germline assignment: CDR1 MNHEY and CDR2 SVGAGI. The CDR3 has 14 amino acids.

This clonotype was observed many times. CDR3 in amino acids: CSVPPGTGHLYEQYF. The CDR3, as DNA: TGCAGTGTTCCGCCGGGGACGGGACACCTCTACGAGCAGTACTTC. The chain employs TRBV20-1 and TRBJ2-7; the D gene is possibly TRBD1 (6 bases). The V end was cut by 7 bases, the J end by 3 bases, with 22 bases between. Germline CDR1 and CDR2: DFQATT and SNEGSKA (reference sequence). The CDR3 spans 15 residues.

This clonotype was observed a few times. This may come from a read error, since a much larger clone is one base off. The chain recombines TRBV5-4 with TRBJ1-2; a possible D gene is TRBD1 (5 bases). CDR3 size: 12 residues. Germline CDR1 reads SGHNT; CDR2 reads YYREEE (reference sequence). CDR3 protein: CASTVRGSGDTF. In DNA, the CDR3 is TGTGCCAGCACCGTGCGGGGGTCTGGCGACACCTTC.

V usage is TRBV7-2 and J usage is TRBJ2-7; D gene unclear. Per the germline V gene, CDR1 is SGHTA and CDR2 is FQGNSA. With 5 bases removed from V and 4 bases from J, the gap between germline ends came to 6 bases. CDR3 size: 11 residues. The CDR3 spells CASSQEYEQYF. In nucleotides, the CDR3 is TGTGCCAGCAGCCAAGAATACGAGCAGTACTTC.

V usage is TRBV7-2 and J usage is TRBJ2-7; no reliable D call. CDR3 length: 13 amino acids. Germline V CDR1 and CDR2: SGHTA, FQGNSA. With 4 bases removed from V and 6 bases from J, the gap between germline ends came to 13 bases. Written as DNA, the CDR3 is TGTGCCAGCAGCTCTGCCAACCCTATCGAGCAGTACTTC. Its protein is CASSSANPIEQYF.

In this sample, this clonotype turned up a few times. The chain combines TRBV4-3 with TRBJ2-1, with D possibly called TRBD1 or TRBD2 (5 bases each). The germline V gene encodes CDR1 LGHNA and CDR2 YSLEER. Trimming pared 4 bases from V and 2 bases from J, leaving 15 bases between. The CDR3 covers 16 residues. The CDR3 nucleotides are TGCGCCAGCAGCCTAGGGGACGGCAGGCCCTACAATGAGCAGTTCTTC. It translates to CASSLGDGRPYNEQFF.